Sequencing of this TCR beta chain was carried out in a study of naive and memory T cell subsets. Study findings and constraints: Especially in CD8 cells, naive repertoires contained a few larger clonotypes, possibly CD45RA-re-expressing memory cells.

Germline V CDR1 and CDR2: LGHNA, YSLEER. This CDR3 contains 16 residues. The V end lost 2 bases, the J end lost 5 bases, and 15 bases lay between the germline ends. Turning to this clonotype: Its antigen is not identified.

Two oligonucleotides, mixed equimolar, formed the beta constant-region primer covering TRBC1 and TRBC2. Nested alpha and beta constant-region primers with the SP2 primer drove four PCR rounds on ligated cDNA. Via MiXCR, TCRdb re-called the UMI-ligation and nested PCR reads, giving one row per CDR3 protein. The sample has 120,000 to 150,000 distinct CDR3 sequences, about 20% seen once. The TCR sequence derives from a human donor in good health. The specimen was naive CD8+ T cells from blood. The rearrangement links TRBV4-3 to TRBJ1-4; D gene uncertain. CDR3 DNA sequence: TGCGCCAGCAGCCAAAGGCAACTCCTCGCGAATGAAAAACTGTTTTTT. Translation gives CASSQRQLLANEKLFF.